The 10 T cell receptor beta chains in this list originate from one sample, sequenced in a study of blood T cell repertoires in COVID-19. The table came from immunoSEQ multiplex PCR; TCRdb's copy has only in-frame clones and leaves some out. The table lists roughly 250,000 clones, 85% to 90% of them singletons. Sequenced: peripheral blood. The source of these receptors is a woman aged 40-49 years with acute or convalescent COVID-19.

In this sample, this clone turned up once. Here the CDR3 reads CASSLYTGELFF. The CDR3 nucleotides read TGCGCCAGCAGCTTGTATACCGGGGAGCTGTTTTTT. V and J are TRBV5-1 and TRBJ2-2; D not certain. The ends were cut back, 1 base at V and 5 bases at J, with 3 bases in the middle. The CDR3 consists of 12 residues. CDR1 SGHRS and CDR2 YFSETQ come from the germline V gene.

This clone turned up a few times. The CDR3 sequence: CASSILSKGTGETDQPQHF. CDR3 coding DNA: TGTGCCAGTAGTATACTTTCAAAAGGGACAGGGGAGACCGATCAGCCCCAGCATTTT. The J gene is TRBJ1-5, the V gene TRBV19, with 10 bases fitting TRBD1. The germline V gene encodes CDR1 LNHDA and CDR2 SQIVND (reference sequence). V was clipped by 2 bases and J by 5 bases; unmatched bases: 15. The CDR3 is made up of 19 amino acids.

The DNA for the CDR3 is TGTGCCACCACGGGACTAGCGGGGGGATCCGGGGTGGAGACCCAGTACTTC. This sequence encodes CATTGLAGGSGVETQYF. The chain links TRBV24-1 to TRBJ2-5; 15 bases are shared with TRBD2. The ends lost 8 bases at V and 5 bases at J; junction bases unmatched: 11. CDR3 length equals 17 residues. The germline V gene encodes CDR1 KGHDR and CDR2 SFDVKD.

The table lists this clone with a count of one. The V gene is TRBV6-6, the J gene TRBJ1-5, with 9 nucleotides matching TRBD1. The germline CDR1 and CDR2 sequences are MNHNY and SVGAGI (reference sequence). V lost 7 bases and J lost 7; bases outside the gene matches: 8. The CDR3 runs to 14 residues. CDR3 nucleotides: TGTGCCAGCACCCAGACAGGGGGAGAACAGCCCCAGCATTTT. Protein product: CASTQTGGEQPQHF.

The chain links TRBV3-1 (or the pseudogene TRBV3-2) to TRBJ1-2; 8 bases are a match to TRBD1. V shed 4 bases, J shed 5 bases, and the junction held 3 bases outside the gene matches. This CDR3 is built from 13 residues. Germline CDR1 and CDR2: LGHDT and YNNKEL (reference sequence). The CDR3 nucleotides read TGTGCCAGCAGCCTGTGGACAGGGTATGGCTACACCTTC. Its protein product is CASSLWTGYGYTF.

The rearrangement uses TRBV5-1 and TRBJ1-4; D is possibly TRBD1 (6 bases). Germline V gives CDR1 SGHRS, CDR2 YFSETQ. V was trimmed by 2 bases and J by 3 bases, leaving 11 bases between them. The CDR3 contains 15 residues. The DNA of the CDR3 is TGCGCCAGCAGCTTTGTACAGGGCCCTAATGAAAAACTGTTTTTT. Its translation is CASSFVQGPNEKLFF.

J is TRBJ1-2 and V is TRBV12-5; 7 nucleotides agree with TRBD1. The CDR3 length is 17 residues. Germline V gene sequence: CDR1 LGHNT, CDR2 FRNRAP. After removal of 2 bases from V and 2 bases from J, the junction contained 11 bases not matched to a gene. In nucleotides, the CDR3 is TGTGCTAGTGGTTTGTCAACCCCGGCCAGGGGGAACTATGGCTACACCTTC. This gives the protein CASGLSTPARGNYGYTF.

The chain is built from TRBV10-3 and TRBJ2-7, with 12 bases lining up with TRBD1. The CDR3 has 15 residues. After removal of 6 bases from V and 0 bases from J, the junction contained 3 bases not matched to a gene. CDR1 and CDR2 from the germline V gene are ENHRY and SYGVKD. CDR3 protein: CAISSGQGASYEQYV. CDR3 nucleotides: TGTGCCATCAGCTCGGGACAGGGGGCCTCCTACGAGCAGTACGTC.

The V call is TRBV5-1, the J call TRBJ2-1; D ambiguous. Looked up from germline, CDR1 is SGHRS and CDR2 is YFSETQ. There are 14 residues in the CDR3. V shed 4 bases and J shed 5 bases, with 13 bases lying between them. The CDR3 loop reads CASSPLVRDNEQFF. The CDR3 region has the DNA TGCGCCAGCAGCCCGCTAGTTCGGGACAATGAGCAGTTCTTC.

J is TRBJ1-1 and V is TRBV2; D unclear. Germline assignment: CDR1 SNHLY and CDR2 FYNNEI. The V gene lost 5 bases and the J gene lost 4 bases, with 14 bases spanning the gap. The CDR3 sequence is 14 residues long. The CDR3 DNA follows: TGTGCCAGCAGTCCGCAGTTTTTGGTCACTGAAGCTTTCTTT. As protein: CASSPQFLVTEAFF.